The clone carrying this TCR beta chain was detected once. The antigen is not known. The assay was immunoSEQ multiplex PCR, and TCRdb's table has in-frame clones only and misses some. The table lists roughly 250,000 clones, over 85% of them singletons. The sample is drawn from a study of T cell responses to AZD1222 COVID-19 vaccine. CDR1 ENHRY and CDR2 SYGVKD come from the germline V gene. The CDR3 contains 13 residues. V lost 6 bases and J 4 bases, leaving 12 bases between the germline ends. General observations from the study: There were vaccine-associated CD4 TCRs across spike, dominant at 160-218 and 743-854. Variant regions that are unmutated are reportedly the target of nearly half of spike-specific TCRs. Among AZD1222 vaccinees, only 6 or 7 were seropositive at baseline.

The source material was peripheral blood, sampled on day 0 of AZD1222 vaccination. This TCR came from an adult in good health. The rearrangement joins TRBV10-3 to TRBJ1-2; D gene uncertain. CDR3 loop: CAISKDHAYGYTF. The CDR3 bases are TGTGCCATCAGCAAGGATCACGCCTATGGCTACACCTTC.